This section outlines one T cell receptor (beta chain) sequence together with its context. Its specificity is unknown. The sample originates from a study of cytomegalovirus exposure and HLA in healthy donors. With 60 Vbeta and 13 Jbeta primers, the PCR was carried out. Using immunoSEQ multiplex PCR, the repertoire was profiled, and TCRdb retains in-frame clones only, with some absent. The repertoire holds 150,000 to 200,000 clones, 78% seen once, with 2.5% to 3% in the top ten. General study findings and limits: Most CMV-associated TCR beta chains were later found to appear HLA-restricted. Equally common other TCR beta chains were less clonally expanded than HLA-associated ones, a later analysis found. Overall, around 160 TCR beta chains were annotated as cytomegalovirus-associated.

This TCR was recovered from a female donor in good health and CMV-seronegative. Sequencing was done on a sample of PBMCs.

The CDR3 DNA is TGTGCCAGCAGCGTACGGGATTACACAGATACGCAGTATTTT. Translating gives CASSVRDYTDTQYF. The chain employs TRBV9 and TRBJ2-3, with TRBD2 as a possible D gene (5 bases). Trimming left V 1 base short and J 2 bases short, with 8 bases between. CDR3 size: 14 residues. Germline loops: CDR1 SGDLS, CDR2 YYNGEE.